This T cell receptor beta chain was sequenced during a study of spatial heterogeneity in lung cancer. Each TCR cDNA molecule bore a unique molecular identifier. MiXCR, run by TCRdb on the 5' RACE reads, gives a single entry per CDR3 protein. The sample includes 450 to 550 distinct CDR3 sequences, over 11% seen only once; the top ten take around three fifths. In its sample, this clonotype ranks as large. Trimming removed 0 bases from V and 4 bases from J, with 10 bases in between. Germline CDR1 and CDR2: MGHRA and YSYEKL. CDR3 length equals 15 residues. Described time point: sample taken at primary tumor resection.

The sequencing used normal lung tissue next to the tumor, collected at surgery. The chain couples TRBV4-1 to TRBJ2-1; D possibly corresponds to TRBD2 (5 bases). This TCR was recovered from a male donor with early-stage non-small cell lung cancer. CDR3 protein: CASSQDAGVYNEQFF. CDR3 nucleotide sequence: TGCGCCAGCAGCCAAGATGCCGGGGTATACAATGAGCAGTTCTTC.